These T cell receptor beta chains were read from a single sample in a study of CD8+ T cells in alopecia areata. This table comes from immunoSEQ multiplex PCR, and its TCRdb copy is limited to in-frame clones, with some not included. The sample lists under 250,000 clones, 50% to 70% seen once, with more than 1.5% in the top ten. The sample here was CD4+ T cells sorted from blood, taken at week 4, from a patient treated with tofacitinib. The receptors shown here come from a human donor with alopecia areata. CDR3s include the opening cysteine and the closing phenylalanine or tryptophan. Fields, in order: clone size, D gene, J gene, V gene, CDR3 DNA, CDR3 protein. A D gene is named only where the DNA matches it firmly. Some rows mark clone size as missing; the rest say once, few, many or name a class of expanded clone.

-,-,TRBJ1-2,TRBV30,TGTGCCTGGAGTGTACAGCATGGCTACACCTTC,CAWSVQHGYTF
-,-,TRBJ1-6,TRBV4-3,TGCGCCAGCAGCCAAGGGCCACAGGTCGGGTCACCCCTCCACTTT,CASSQGPQVGSPLHF
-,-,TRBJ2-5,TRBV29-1,TGCAGCGTTGTGACAGGCGGGGAGACCCAGTACTTC,CSVVTGGETQYF
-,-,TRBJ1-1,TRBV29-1,TGCAGCGTTGATGGGGAAACGACTGAAGCTTTCTTT,CSVDGETTEAFF
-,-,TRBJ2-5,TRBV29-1,TGCAGCGCCCGGGCCTATCAAGAGACCCAGTACTTC,CSARAYQETQYF
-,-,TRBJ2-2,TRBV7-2,TGTGCCAGCAGCTCAGGGGTGCACACCGGGGAGCTGTTTTTT,CASSSGVHTGELFF
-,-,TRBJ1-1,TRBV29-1,TGCAGCGTTGACTTCGCGGGACGGCACACTGAAGCTTTCTTT,CSVDFAGRHTEAFF
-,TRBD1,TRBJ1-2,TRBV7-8,TGTGCCAGCAGCTTAGCCCCGGGACAGATCTATGGCTACACCTTC,CASSLAPGQIYGYTF
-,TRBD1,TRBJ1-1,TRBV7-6,TGTGCCAGCAGCCCCCGGACAGGGGGCACTGAAGCTTTCTTT,CASSPRTGGTEAFF
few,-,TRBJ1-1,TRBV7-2,TGTGCCAGCAGCACCCAACAGGGTACTGAAGCTTTCTTT,CASSTQQGTEAFF
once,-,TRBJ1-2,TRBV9,TGTGCCAGCAGCGTAGTAACGGGAAACTATGGCTACACCTTC,CASSVVTGNYGYTF
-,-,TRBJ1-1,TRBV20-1,TGCAGTGCTCCCCGGGAGTGGGAAGCTTTCTTT,CSAPREWEAFF
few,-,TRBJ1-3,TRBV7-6,TGTGCCAGCAGCTTGATTACAGGAGACACCATATATTTT,CASSLITGDTIYF
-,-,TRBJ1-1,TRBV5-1,TGCGCCAGCAGCTTGTCGGCAGGACCCGAAGCTTTCTTT,CASSLSAGPEAFF
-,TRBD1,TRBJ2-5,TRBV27,TGTGCCAGCAGTTCGACAGGGTCCGTGGGGACCCAGTACTTC,CASSSTGSVGTQYF
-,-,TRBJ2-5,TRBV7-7,TGTGCCAGCAGCTTTGCGACAGGCGAAGAGACCCAGTACTTC,CASSFATGEETQYF
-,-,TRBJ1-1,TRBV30,TGTGCCTGGACCCGCTGGGGCACTGAAGCTTTCTTT,CAWTRWGTEAFF
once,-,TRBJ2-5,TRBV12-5,TGTGCTAGTGGTTGGGAAGAGACCCAGTACTTC,CASGWEETQYF
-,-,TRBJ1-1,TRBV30,TGTGCCTGGCACGGGATAAACACTGAAGCTTTCTTT,CAWHGINTEAFF
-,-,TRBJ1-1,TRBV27,TGTGCCAGCAGTTTAAGGTCGTCTTGGCAGGGGCCCACTGAAGCTTTCTTT,CASSLRSSWQGPTEAFF
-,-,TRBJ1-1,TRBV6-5,TGTGCCAGCAGTTTCTTGGGCACTGAAGCTTTCTTT,CASSFLGTEAFF
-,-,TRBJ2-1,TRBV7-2,TGTGCCAGCAGCTTGATCCGTCTCGAGCAGTTCTTC,CASSLIRLEQFF
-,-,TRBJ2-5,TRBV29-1,TGCAGCGTTGAAGTGGCCGGGCAGACCCAGTACTTC,CSVEVAGQTQYF
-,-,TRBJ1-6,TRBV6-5,TGTGCCAGCTCCCTTTTGGTAGGGGGGAATTCACCCCTCCACTTT,CASSLLVGGNSPLHF
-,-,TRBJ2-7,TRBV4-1,TGCGCCAGCAGCCAAGATTTTAGTGGAGCCAACACGGAGCAGTACTTC,CASSQDFSGANTEQYF
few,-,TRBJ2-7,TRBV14,TGTGCCAGCAGCCAATCGACGGGGCCCAAGTACTTC,CASSQSTGPKYF
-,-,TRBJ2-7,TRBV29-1,TGCAGCGTTGAGTCCCCCGGCGAGCAGTACTTC,CSVESPGEQYF
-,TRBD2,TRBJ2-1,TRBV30,TGTGCCTGGAGACGATACGGACTAGCGGGGTCCCCCTCCTACAATGAGCAGTTCTTC,CAWRRYGLAGSPSYNEQFF
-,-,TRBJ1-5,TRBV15,TGTGCCACCAGCTCCCGAGCGGTCGGGAAGACCACTAGCAATCAGCCCCAGCATTTT,CATSSRAVGKTTSNQPQHF